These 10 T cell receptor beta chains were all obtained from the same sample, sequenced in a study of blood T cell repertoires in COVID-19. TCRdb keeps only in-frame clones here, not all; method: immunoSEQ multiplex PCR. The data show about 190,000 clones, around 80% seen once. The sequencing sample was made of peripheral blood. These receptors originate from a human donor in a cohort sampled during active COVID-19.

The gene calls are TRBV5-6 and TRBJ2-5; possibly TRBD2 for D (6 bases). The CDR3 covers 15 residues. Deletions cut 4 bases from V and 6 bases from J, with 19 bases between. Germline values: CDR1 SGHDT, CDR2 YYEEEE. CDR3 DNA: TGTGCCAGCAGCACAAGGGACTTCGACTGGCAGACCCAGTACTTC. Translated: CASSTRDFDWQTQYF. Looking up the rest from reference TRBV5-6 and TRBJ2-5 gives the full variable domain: DAGVTQSPTHLIKTRGQQVTLRCSPKSGHDTVSWYQQALGQGPQFIFQYYEEEERQRGNFPDRFSGHQFPNYSSELNVNALLLGDSALYLCASSTRDFDWQTQYFGPGTRLLVL.

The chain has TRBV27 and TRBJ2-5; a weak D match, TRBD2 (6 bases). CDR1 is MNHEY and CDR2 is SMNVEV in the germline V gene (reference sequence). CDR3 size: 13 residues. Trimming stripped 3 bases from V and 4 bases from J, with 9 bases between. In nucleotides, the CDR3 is TGTGCCAGCAGTTTCGGGGGTGGAGAGACCCAGTACTTC. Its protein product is CASSFGGGETQYF.

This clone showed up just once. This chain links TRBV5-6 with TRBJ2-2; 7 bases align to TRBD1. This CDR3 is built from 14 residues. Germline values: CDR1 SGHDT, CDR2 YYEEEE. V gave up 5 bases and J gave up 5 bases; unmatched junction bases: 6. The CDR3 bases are TGTGCCAGCAGACAGGGGCAAAGTACCGGGGAGCTGTTTTTT. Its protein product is CASRQGQSTGELFF.

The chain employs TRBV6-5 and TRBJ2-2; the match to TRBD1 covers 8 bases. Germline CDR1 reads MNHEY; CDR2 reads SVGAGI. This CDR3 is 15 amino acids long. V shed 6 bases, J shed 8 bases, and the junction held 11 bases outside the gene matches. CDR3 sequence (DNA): TGTGCCAGCAGGGCAGCGAGACAGGGGTTTGGGGAGCTGTTTTTT. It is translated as CASRAARQGFGELFF.

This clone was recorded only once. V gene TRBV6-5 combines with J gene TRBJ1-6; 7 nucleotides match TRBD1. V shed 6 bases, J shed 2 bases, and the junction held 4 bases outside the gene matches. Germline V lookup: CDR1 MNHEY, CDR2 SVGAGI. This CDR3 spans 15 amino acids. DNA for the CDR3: TGTGCCAGCAGAGACGACAGGGCCTATAATTCACCCCTCCACTTT. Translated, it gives CASRDDRAYNSPLHF.

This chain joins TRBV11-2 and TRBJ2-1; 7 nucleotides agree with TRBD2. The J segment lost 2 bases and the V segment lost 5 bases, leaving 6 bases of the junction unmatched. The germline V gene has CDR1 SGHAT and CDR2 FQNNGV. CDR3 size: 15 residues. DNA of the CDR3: TGTGCCAGCAGCCCGCGGGGGATGACCTACAATGAGCAGTTCTTC. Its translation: CASSPRGMTYNEQFF.

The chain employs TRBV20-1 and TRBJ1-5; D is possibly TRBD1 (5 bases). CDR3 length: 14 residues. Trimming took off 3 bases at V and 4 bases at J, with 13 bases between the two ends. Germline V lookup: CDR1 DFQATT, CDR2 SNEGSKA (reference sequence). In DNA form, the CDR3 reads TGCAGTGCTAGTGATGGCGACAGAAATCAGCCCCAGCATTTT. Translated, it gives CSASDGDRNQPQHF.

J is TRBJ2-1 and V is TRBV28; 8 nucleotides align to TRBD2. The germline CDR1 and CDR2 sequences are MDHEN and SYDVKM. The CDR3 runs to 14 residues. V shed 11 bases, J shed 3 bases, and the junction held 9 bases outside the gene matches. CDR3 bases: TGTGCCGCTCGTACTAGCGGAAACTACAATGAGCAGTTCTTC. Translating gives CAARTSGNYNEQFF.

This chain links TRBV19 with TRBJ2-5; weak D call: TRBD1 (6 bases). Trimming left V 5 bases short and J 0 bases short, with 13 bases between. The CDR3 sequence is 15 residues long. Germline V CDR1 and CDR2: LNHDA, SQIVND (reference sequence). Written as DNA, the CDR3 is TGTGCCAGTAGTGCCGGGACAACGTACCAAGAGACCCAGTACTTC. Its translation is CASSAGTTYQETQYF.

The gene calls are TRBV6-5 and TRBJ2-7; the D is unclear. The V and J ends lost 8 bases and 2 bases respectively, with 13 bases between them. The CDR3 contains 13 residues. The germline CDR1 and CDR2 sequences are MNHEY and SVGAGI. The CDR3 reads CASLHLITYEQYF. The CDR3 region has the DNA TGTGCCAGCCTTCACCTAATCACCTACGAGCAGTACTTC.